This T cell receptor beta chain was sequenced in a study of T cell responses to AZD1222 COVID-19 vaccine. Study observations and caveats: Females made up more of the donors, who were largely white British, and clonal diversity may have come out too low. CD4 TCRs associated with vaccination spanned spike, dominating at 160-218 and 743-854. Receipt of two AZD1222 doses was followed by a rise in Spike-specific TCR breadth and depth. Repertoire sampling was restricted to post-peak T cell response timepoints.

Worth noting for this clone: Its antigen remains unknown.

Sequenced by immunoSEQ multiplex PCR; TCRdb stores in-frame clones only, minus some. Of over 150,000 clones listed, 85% to 95% are singletons. There are 15 residues in the CDR3. Germline V gene data show CDR1 as LNHDA and CDR2 as SQIVND (reference sequence). The V end lost 7 bases, the J end lost 6 bases, and 19 bases lay between the germline ends. This receptor was obtained from an adult who received the MenACWY meningococcal vaccine as a control. The V and J genes are TRBV19 and TRBJ2-1; D possibly corresponds to TRBD1 (6 bases). The sequencing used peripheral blood, collected 28 days after the second dose of the MenACWY control vaccine. CDR3 region: CASTLPGAEGNEQFF. For the CDR3, the DNA is TGTGCCAGTACTTTGCCAGGGGCCGAGGGCAATGAGCAGTTCTTC.